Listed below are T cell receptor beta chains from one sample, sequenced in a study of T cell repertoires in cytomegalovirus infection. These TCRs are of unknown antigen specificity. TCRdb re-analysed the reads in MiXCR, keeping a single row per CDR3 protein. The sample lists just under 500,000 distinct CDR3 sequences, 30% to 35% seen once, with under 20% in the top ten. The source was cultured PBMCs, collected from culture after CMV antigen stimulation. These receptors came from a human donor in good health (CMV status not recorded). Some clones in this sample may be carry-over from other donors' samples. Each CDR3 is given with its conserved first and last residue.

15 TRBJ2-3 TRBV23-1 CASSPSRLDTDTQYF
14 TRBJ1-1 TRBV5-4 CASRKEGVNTEAFF
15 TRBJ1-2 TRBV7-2 CASSSWDRRNYGYTF
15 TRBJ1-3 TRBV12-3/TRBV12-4 CASTLRSRPGNTIYF
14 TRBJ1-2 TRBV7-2 CASSLDYSNYGYTF
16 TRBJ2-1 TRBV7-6 CASSQTSGRALNEQFF
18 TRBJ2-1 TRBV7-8 CASSFNRLTSGVEREQFF
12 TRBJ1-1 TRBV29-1 CSGTDWGTEAFF
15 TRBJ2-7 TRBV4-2 CASSQGYGQGSVQYF
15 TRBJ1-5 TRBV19 CASRPIDGSNQPQHF
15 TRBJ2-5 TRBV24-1 CATSDLPGLQETQYF
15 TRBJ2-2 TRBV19 CASSALAGTSGELFF
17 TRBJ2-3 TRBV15 CATSRGIGTGSTDTQYF